This T cell receptor beta chain was retrieved from a study of OX40 agonist ivuxolimab in advanced cancers. The wider study: Averaging roughly 60 years in age, with a range of about 20 to 90, the cohort was more than 75% male. Study results and caveats: Researchers report that CD8+ T cells had, on average, more expanded clones than CD4+.

Clones were read by immunoSEQ multiplex PCR, and TCRdb kept only the in-frame ones, dropping some. Of some 31,000 clones listed, around four fifths were seen once; the top ten hold less than 25%. In germline, CDR1 is SGHNT, CDR2 YYREEE (reference sequence). V dropped 3 bases and J dropped 8; count of bases not matched to a gene: 11. CDR3 length: 16 amino acids. Notes on this clone: The antigen is undetermined.

The receptor was derived from an adult with an advanced solid tumor such as melanoma, head and neck, liver or kidney cancer. The V gene is TRBV5-4, the J gene TRBJ2-1; 10 bases agree with TRBD2. The material was CD4+ or CD8+ T cells sorted from blood, obtained in a trial of the OX40 agonist ivuxolimab. The CDR3 sequence is CASSSDSGGASHEQFF. CDR3 nucleotide sequence: TGTGCCAGCAGCTCTGACAGCGGGGGGGCCTCGCATGAGCAGTTCTTC.